The next 20 T cell receptor beta chains were all read from a single sample in a study of blood T cell repertoires in COVID-19. Using immunoSEQ multiplex PCR, the repertoire was profiled, and TCRdb retains in-frame clones only, with some absent. Among a few hundred thousand clones listed, about 87% were seen once. The material sequenced was peripheral blood. All receptors come from a woman aged 65 to 85 with COVID-19, enrolled during active disease.

The chain carries TRBV5-6 and TRBJ2-3; 10 nucleotides agree with TRBD1. J gave up 2 bases and V 4 bases, and 10 bases lay outside the gene matches. The germline V gene has CDR1 SGHDT and CDR2 YYEEEE. This CDR3 has 17 amino acids. The CDR3 DNA reads TGTGCCAGCAGCCAAATCTCGGACAGGGGGTCCACAGATACGCAGTATTTT. Translation: CASSQISDRGSTDTQYF.

In DNA form, the CDR3 reads TGTGCCAGCAGCTTAGCCGTCACAGATACGCAGTATTTT. Translation gives CASSLAVTDTQYF. The chain uses TRBV7-6 and TRBJ2-3; D call uncertain. The CDR3 covers 13 residues. From germline, CDR1 is SGHVS and CDR2 FNYEAQ. Trimming stripped 0 bases from V and 2 bases from J, with 3 bases between.

The chain joins TRBV27 to TRBJ2-2, with no clear D. Per germline, CDR1 MNHEY and CDR2 SMNVEV (reference sequence). V was cut by 3 bases and J by 4 bases, with 9 bases left in between. The length of the CDR3 is 14 residues. The chain's CDR3 is CASSFLTATGELFF. The CDR3 DNA sequence: TGTGCCAGCAGTTTTCTCACAGCCACCGGGGAGCTGTTTTTT.

CDR3 in amino acids: CASSSGGGTEAFF. The DNA for the CDR3 is TGTGCCAGCAGTTCAGGGGGTGGGACTGAAGCTTTCTTT. This chain links TRBV12-3 or TRBV12-4 with TRBJ1-1, with 7 bases aligning to TRBD1. CDR3 length: 13 amino acids. Germline trimming cut 4 bases from V and 5 bases from J; bases unmatched to any gene: 4.

The V call is TRBV27, the J call TRBJ2-3, with D tentatively TRBD2 (5 bases). The CDR3 sequence is 13 residues long. Trimming removed 3 bases from V and 4 bases from J, with 8 bases in between. Germline values: CDR1 MNHEY, CDR2 SMNVEV (reference sequence). The CDR3 reads CASSFTRSDTQYF. CDR3 nucleotide sequence: TGTGCCAGCAGTTTCACTAGGTCAGATACGCAGTATTTT.

The V call is TRBV19, the J call TRBJ2-5; D is possibly TRBD2 (6 bases). V shed 3 bases and J shed 2 bases, with 16 bases lying between them. Germline-derived CDR1 and CDR2 are LNHDA and SQIVND (reference sequence). The length of the CDR3 is 16 residues. The CDR3 reads CASSIVEFSGQETQYF. The DNA for the CDR3 is TGTGCCAGTAGTATTGTTGAGTTTAGCGGACAAGAGACCCAGTACTTC. Drawing the rest from reference TRBV19 and TRBJ2-5, the complete variable domain is DGGITQSPKYLFRKEGQNVTLSCEQNLNHDAMYWYRQDPGQGLRLIYYSQIVNDFQKGDIAEGYSVSREKKESFPLTVTSAQKNPTAFYLCASSIVEFSGQETQYFGPGTRLLVL.

This chain's CDR3 is CASSATGFEQFF. The CDR3 DNA sequence: TGTGCCAGCAGTGCGACAGGGTTCGAGCAGTTCTTC. The chain uses TRBV25-1 and TRBJ2-1; 7 bases fit TRBD1. From germline, CDR1 is MGHDK and CDR2 SYGVNS. The V gene end was trimmed by 4 bases and the J gene end by 10 bases; junction bases not matched to a gene: 4. The CDR3 has 12 residues.

The chain is built from TRBV6-5 and TRBJ2-3; no definite D call. The germline V gene encodes CDR1 MNHEY and CDR2 SVGAGI. The V and J ends lost 7 bases and 1 base respectively, with 12 bases between them. This CDR3 comprises 14 residues. Here the CDR3 DNA reads TGTGCCAGCAACGAGAACGAGGGCACAGATACGCAGTATTTT. Protein sequence: CASNENEGTDTQYF.

CDR3 loop: CSVESGGERYF. The CDR3, as DNA: TGCAGCGTTGAATCCGGGGGGGAACGGTACTTC. This rearrangement joins TRBV29-1 to TRBJ2-7, with TRBD2 matching over 8 bases. This CDR3 has 11 amino acids. Germline V lookup: CDR1 SQVTM, CDR2 ANQGSEA. J lost 12 bases, V lost 2 bases, and 6 bases had no gene match.

The V gene is TRBV19, the J gene TRBJ2-2, with D tentatively TRBD1 (6 bases). In germline, CDR1 is LNHDA, CDR2 SQIVND (reference sequence). This CDR3 is 14 amino acids long. V lost 8 bases and J 1 base, leaving 11 bases between the germline ends. DNA for the CDR3: TGTGCCAGTTTAAGGACAGTGAACACCGGGGAGCTGTTTTTT. As protein: CASLRTVNTGELFF.

This rearrangement joins TRBV28 to TRBJ2-3; 7 positions agree with TRBD2. The J segment lost 3 bases and the V segment lost 3 bases, leaving 6 bases of the junction unmatched. The CDR3 sequence is 15 residues long. Looked up from germline, CDR1 is MDHEN and CDR2 is SYDVKM. The CDR3 nucleotides are TGTGCCAGCAGTTTCGCGGGAGTGGGGACAGATACGCAGTATTTT. It specifies CASSFAGVGTDTQYF.

This clone came up once. CDR3 residues: CASSFAGPYTDTQYF. CDR3 nucleotides: TGTGCCAGCAGCTTTGCGGGCCCTTACACAGATACGCAGTATTTT. This rearrangement joins TRBV5-4 to TRBJ2-3, with D maybe TRBD2 (5 bases). Germline V gives CDR1 SGHNT, CDR2 YYREEE (reference sequence). Trimming cost V 2 bases and J 2 bases, with 12 bases left between them. This CDR3 comprises 15 residues.

V and J are TRBV6-1 and TRBJ1-4; D is uncertain. Deletions cut 2 bases from V and 0 bases from J, with 4 bases between. This CDR3 contains 14 residues. Germline CDR1 and CDR2: MNHNS and SASEGT. CDR3 nucleotide sequence: TGTGCCAGCAGTGAATACACAACTAATGAAAAACTGTTTTTT. It is translated as CASSEYTTNEKLFF.

The V gene is TRBV5-5, the J gene TRBJ1-1, with D possibly matching TRBD1 (5 bases). The germline CDR1 and CDR2 sequences are SGHKS and YYEKEE (reference sequence). Trimming took off 2 bases at V and 4 bases at J, with 12 bases between the two ends. The CDR3 contains 14 residues. CDR3 sequence (DNA): TGTGCCAGCAGCTTCGGGGGTACGTTCACTGAAGCTTTCTTT. As protein: CASSFGGTFTEAFF.

This chain's CDR3 is CASSRQGANTEAFF. In nucleotides, the CDR3 is TGTGCCAGCAGCCGACAGGGGGCCAACACTGAAGCTTTCTTT. This chain joins TRBV14 and TRBJ1-1; 10 nucleotides align to TRBD1. This CDR3 contains 14 residues. The V segment lost 4 bases and the J segment 2 bases; nucleotides outside the gene matches: 1. Germline-derived CDR1 and CDR2 are SGHDN and FVKESK.

The chain uses TRBV5-5 and TRBJ2-6, with a weak D call TRBD2 (6 bases). The germline V and J ends were trimmed by 4 bases and 1 base, with 12 bases remaining between them. The CDR3 runs to 16 residues. The V gene's germline CDR1 is SGHKS and CDR2 YYEKEE (reference sequence). Written as DNA, the CDR3 is TGTGCCAGCAGCCGTCGGCTAGCGTCTGGGGCCAACGTCCTGACTTTC. Its translation is CASSRRLASGANVLTF.

The chain carries TRBV27 and TRBJ2-2, with D possibly matching TRBD2 (6 bases). The CDR3 has 15 residues. Germline CDR1 MNHEY, CDR2 SMNVEV (reference sequence). Between the trimmed V and J ends, which lost 3 bases and 0 bases, there was a span of 8 bases. CDR3 amino acids: CASSFSGTNTGELFF. The CDR3 bases are TGTGCCAGCAGTTTTAGCGGTACGAACACCGGGGAGCTGTTTTTT.

The chain combines TRBV4-1 with TRBJ2-7; 9 bases line up with TRBD2. The CDR3 runs to 15 residues. V lost 7 bases to trimming and J lost 4 bases; unmatched junction nucleotides: 11. Per the germline V gene, CDR1 is MGHRA and CDR2 is YSYEKL. CDR3 nucleotides: TGCGCCAGCACCCCGGGGGTAGCGGGAGTATACGAGCAGTACTTC. Translation: CASTPGVAGVYEQYF.

This rearrangement joins TRBV27 to TRBJ1-3; D is possibly TRBD1 (5 bases). CDR3 size: 15 residues. V was trimmed by 6 bases and J by 1 base, leaving 13 bases between them. Germline V gives CDR1 MNHEY, CDR2 SMNVEV (reference sequence). This CDR3 is CASRRDRKSGNTIYF. CDR3 coding DNA: TGTGCCAGCAGAAGAGACAGAAAATCTGGAAACACCATATATTTT.

The chain joins TRBV12-3 or TRBV12-4 to TRBJ1-4; D uncertain. Trimming pared 2 bases from V and 5 bases from J, leaving 6 bases between. This CDR3 spans 13 amino acids. Here the CDR3 reads CASSLFRNEKLFF. The DNA for the CDR3 is TGTGCCAGCAGTTTATTCCGGAATGAAAAACTGTTTTTT.